This TCR beta chain was captured by sequencing in a study of OX40 agonist ivuxolimab in advanced cancers. Study overall: Patients in dose escalation had liver, melanoma, kidney or head and neck cancers. Prior checkpoint blockade (anti-PD-1, anti-PD-L1 or anti-CTLA-4) was permitted; 40% had it. General study findings and limits: Also present in some nonresponders was a low level of normalized T-cell clonal expansion.

Notes on this clone: Its cognate antigen is unknown.

Clones were read by immunoSEQ multiplex PCR, and TCRdb kept only the in-frame ones, dropping some. Of 50,000 to 65,000 clones listed, around 81% are singletons. Excluded were patients having autoimmune disease history or systemic immunosuppression. The source material was CD4+ or CD8+ T cells sorted from blood, sampled in a trial of the OX40 agonist ivuxolimab. This clonotype originated in an adult with an advanced solid tumor such as melanoma, head and neck, liver or kidney cancer.

In nucleotides, the CDR3 is TGTGCCAGCAGAACCGGGACCGCGGGTCAGCCCCAGCATTTT. Translated, it gives CASRTGTAGQPQHF. The chain is built from TRBV27 and TRBJ1-5, with D maybe TRBD1 (5 bases). Germline V CDR1 and CDR2: MNHEY, SMNVEV (reference sequence). The CDR3 is 14 amino acids. The V end lost 6 bases, the J end lost 6 bases, and 15 bases lay between the germline ends.